The rows below give T cell receptor beta chains drawn from one sample of a study of T cells after yellow fever vaccination. TCRdb passed the 5' RACE reads through MiXCR, listing each CDR3 protein once. This table holds more than 250,000 distinct CDR3 sequences, 6.8% found once. Sequencing was performed on PBMCs, taken 35 to 50 days after the first yellow fever vaccination. These receptors came from a man aged 18 to 35 who received the YFV17D yellow fever vaccine. The CDR3 runs from the conserved cysteine through the conserved F or W. A D gene is named only where the DNA matches it firmly. Size tells how often a clone was seen (once, few, many) or the class of an expanded clone, and some rows leave it out.

v_gene	d_gene	abundance	j_gene	CDR3aa	CDR3nt
TRBV7-3	-	few	TRBJ2-1	CASSITPGRQYNEQFF	TGTGCCAGCAGTATTACCCCGGGACGTCAATACAATGAGCAGTTCTTC
TRBV7-6	TRBD1	many	TRBJ1-4	CASSPGTGGAANEKLFF	TGTGCCAGCAGCCCCGGGACAGGGGGCGCAGCTAATGAAAAACTGTTTTTT
TRBV7-6	-	-	TRBJ2-2	CASSFRQTGELFF	TGTGCCAGCAGCTTTAGACAGACCGGGGAGCTGTTTTTT
TRBV14	-	once	TRBJ2-5	CASSQDFDRRETQYF	TGTGCCAGCAGCCAAGATTTCGACAGAAGAGAGACCCAGTACTTC
TRBV12-3/TRBV12-4	-	few	TRBJ2-1	CASSLELGTQNNEQFF	TGTGCCAGCAGTTTAGAGTTAGGGACCCAAAACAATGAGCAGTTCTTC
TRBV2	-	-	TRBJ2-3	CASIGDSTDTQYF	TGTGCCAGCATAGGGGATAGCACAGATACGCAGTATTTT
TRBV29-1	TRBD1	-	TRBJ2-3	CSVGQGSFTDTQYF	TGCAGCGTAGGACAGGGGTCCTTCACAGATACGCAGTATTTT
TRBV3-1	-	many	TRBJ2-1	CASSQDSASLYNEQFF	TGTGCCAGCAGCCAAGATTCGGCTAGTCTCTACAATGAGCAGTTCTTC
TRBV9	TRBD1	few	TRBJ1-5	CASSVGAGGLNQPQHF	TGTGCCAGCAGCGTCGGAGCAGGGGGCTTAAATCAGCCCCAGCATTTT
TRBV4-1	-	-	TRBJ1-1	CASSQVGPTTEAFF	TGCGCCAGCAGCCAAGTAGGACCGACCACTGAAGCTTTCTTT
TRBV12-3/TRBV12-4	TRBD1	-	TRBJ1-6	CASSSSLGQGNSPLHF	TGTGCCAGCAGTAGTTCCCTGGGACAGGGGAATTCACCCCTCCACTTT
TRBV21-1	-	-	TRBJ2-3	CASSKNSSGDVDTQYF	TGTGCCAGCAGCAAAAACTCTAGCGGGGATGTAGATACGCAGTATTTT
TRBV13	-	-	TRBJ1-1	CASSSPARGTMNTEAFF	TGTGCCAGCAGCTCGCCGGCGAGAGGCACAATGAACACTGAAGCTTTCTTT
TRBV7-2	-	-	TRBJ2-3	CASSPNAGDTQYF	TGTGCCAGCAGCCCCAACGCCGGAGATACGCAGTATTTT
TRBV5-1	-	-	TRBJ2-5	CASSLDRADETQYF	TGCGCCAGCAGCTTGGACAGGGCAGACGAGACCCAGTACTTC
TRBV5-1	-	many	TRBJ2-3	CASSLEGRADTQYF	TGCGCCAGCAGCTTGGAAGGAAGGGCAGATACGCAGTATTTT
TRBV5-1	TRBD1	-	TRBJ1-3	CASGDDRGISGNTIYF	TGCGCCAGTGGGGACGACAGGGGGATCTCTGGAAACACCATATATTTT
TRBV18	TRBD1	-	TRBJ1-1	CASSPLDRVGTEAFF	TGTGCCAGCTCACCCCTCGACAGGGTTGGCACTGAAGCTTTCTTT
TRBV4-3	-	-	TRBJ2-5	CASSQILGETQYF	TGCGCCAGCAGCCAAATTCTAGGGGAGACCCAGTACTTC
TRBV6-5	-	few	TRBJ2-2	CASSYAPTGELFF	TGTGCCAGCAGTTACGCCCCCACCGGGGAGCTGTTTTTT
TRBV29-1	TRBD1	few	TRBJ2-5	CSVETGATQYF	TGCAGCGTTGAAACAGGGGCGACCCAGTACTTC
TRBV18	-	few	TRBJ2-1	CASSPRVSDEQFF	TGTGCCAGCTCACCTCGAGTGTCCGATGAGCAGTTCTTC
TRBV5-5	TRBD2	-	TRBJ2-2	CASSWTSGGSPGELFF	TGTGCCAGCAGCTGGACTAGCGGGGGCTCCCCTGGGGAGCTGTTTTTT
TRBV5-1	-	-	TRBJ2-5	CASNREEETQYF	TGCGCCAGCAACAGGGAAGAGGAGACCCAGTACTTC
TRBV28	TRBD2	few	TRBJ2-7	CASNAGGASYEQYF	TGTGCCAGCAACGCGGGGGGAGCTTCCTACGAGCAGTACTTC
TRBV3-1	TRBD2	-	TRBJ2-4	CASSSLLAGGRDIQYF	TGTGCCAGCAGCAGTCTACTAGCGGGGGGGAGAGACATTCAGTACTTC
TRBV30	-	-	TRBJ1-6	CACQDGGGQSPLHF	TGTGCCTGTCAAGACGGCGGGGGGCAATCACCCCTCCACTTT
TRBV28	TRBD1	few	TRBJ1-1	CASSPTPLKQGRWVAFF	TGTGCCAGCAGTCCTACGCCCCTAAAACAGGGGCGTTGGGTGGCTTTCTTT
TRBV2	-	few	TRBJ1-5	CASSGGAGSGQPQHF	TGTGCCAGCAGTGGGGGGGCAGGGTCGGGACAGCCCCAGCATTTT
TRBV4-1	-	-	TRBJ2-7	CASSQDQGRYEQYF	TGCGCCAGCAGCCAAGATCAGGGGCGCTACGAGCAGTACTTC
TRBV7-9	TRBD1	-	TRBJ2-7	CASSSGDRGYEQYF	TGTGCCAGCAGCTCCGGCGACAGGGGCTACGAGCAGTACTTC
TRBV7-2	TRBD1	few	TRBJ1-5	CASGPTGGPNQPQHF	TGTGCCAGCGGCCCGACAGGGGGTCCAAATCAGCCCCAGCATTTT
TRBV5-1	-	-	TRBJ2-2	CTSSSDRTGELFF	TGCACCAGCAGCTCAGATAGGACCGGGGAGCTGTTTTTT
TRBV10-3	-	-	TRBJ2-1	CAISYGSGRGNEQFF	TGTGCCATCAGTTATGGGTCCGGTAGGGGCAATGAGCAGTTCTTC
TRBV7-2	TRBD1	-	TRBJ2-4	CASSLGGGRLAKNIQYF	TGTGCCAGCAGCTTAGGAGGGGGCAGATTAGCCAAAAACATTCAGTACTTC
TRBV7-2	-	-	TRBJ1-6	CASSLLGYNSPLHF	TGTGCCAGCAGCTTGCTAGGGTATAATTCACCCCTCCACTTT
TRBV24-1	-	many	TRBJ2-2	CATSDESRTSGELFF	TGTGCCACCAGTGATGAGAGTAGGACCTCCGGGGAGCTGTTTTTT
TRBV5-1	-	many	TRBJ1-4	CASSLDGTWEKLFF	TGCGCCAGCAGCTTGGATGGGACATGGGAAAAACTGTTTTTT
TRBV19	-	few	TRBJ1-2	CASSNSVSGYGYTF	TGTGCCAGTAGCAACTCAGTCTCGGGCTATGGCTACACCTTC
TRBV14	-	few	TRBJ2-1	CASSHRTYYNEQFF	TGTGCCAGCAGCCACCGGACCTACTACAATGAGCAGTTCTTC
TRBV7-8	-	many	TRBJ1-4	CASSLRLTATNEKLFF	TGTGCCAGCAGCTTAAGGTTGACGGCAACTAATGAAAAACTGTTTTTT
TRBV5-1	-	many	TRBJ2-1	CASSPGPRGFYNEQFF	TGCGCCAGCAGCCCCGGTCCCCGAGGGTTCTACAATGAGCAGTTCTTC
TRBV7-9	-	-	TRBJ1-3	CASRAGNGNTIYF	TGTGCCAGCAGGGCCGGGAATGGAAACACCATATATTTT
TRBV20-1	TRBD2	-	TRBJ2-3	CCARARGGVRTDTQYF	TGCTGTGCTAGAGCCCGGGGGGGAGTTAGGACAGATACGCAGTATTTT
TRBV5-1	-	many	TRBJ2-1	CASSLEASNEQFF	TGCGCCAGCAGCTTGGAGGCCTCCAATGAGCAGTTCTTC
TRBV5-1	TRBD2	few	TRBJ2-7	CASSLAGGTVGEQYF	TGCGCCAGCAGCTTGGCGGGGGGGACGGTCGGCGAGCAGTACTTC
TRBV7-2	TRBD1	-	TRBJ1-5	CASSLTGQGNNQPQHF	TGTGCCAGCAGCTTAACCGGACAGGGGAACAATCAGCCCCAGCATTTT
TRBV5-1	-	-	TRBJ2-5	CASSLGAGDETQYF	TGCGCCAGCAGCTTGGGGGCAGGGGACGAGACCCAGTACTTC
TRBV10-3	-	few	TRBJ1-5	CAIRLTDNQPQHF	TGTGCCATCAGGCTGACAGACAATCAGCCCCAGCATTTT
TRBV7-8	-	few	TRBJ2-7	CASSLGPPSYEQYF	TGTGCCAGCAGCTTAGGCCCCCCCTCCTACGAGCAGTACTTC
TRBV7-3	TRBD2	many	TRBJ2-3	CASSLVYSGVIRVQYF	TGTGCCAGCAGCTTAGTTTACAGCGGGGTAATTAGAGTGCAGTATTTT
TRBV18	-	-	TRBJ2-7	CASSLARGSHEQYF	TGTGCCAGCTCATTGGCCCGGGGGTCGCACGAGCAGTACTTC
TRBV29-1	-	many	TRBJ2-1	CSVRQPLLNEQFF	TGCAGCGTTCGACAGCCTCTCCTCAATGAGCAGTTCTTC
TRBV12-3/TRBV12-4	-	-	TRBJ1-2	CASSLKYSYGYTF	TGTGCCAGCAGTTTGAAGTACTCCTATGGCTACACCTTC